The rows below give T cell receptor beta chains drawn from one sample of a study of T cell repertoires in aging, cancer and after chemotherapy. TCRdb called the multiplex PCR reads again in MiXCR, with one record for every CDR3 protein. The sample includes roughly 6,200 distinct CDR3 sequences, around 30% seen only once; the top ten take less than 8.5%. The sample consisted of blood. These receptors all stem from a human donor with a blood cancer. The CDR3 runs from the conserved cysteine through the conserved F or W. D genes are given only for firm matches. Size values are once, few and many counts, or a class for expanded clones, and some rows have none.

d_gene: TRBD1; abundance: few; v_gene: TRBV19; j_gene: TRBJ1-5; len: 15; CDR3nt: TGTGCCAGTAGTATTCAGGGGGGAAGCAATCAGCCCCAGCATTTT; CDR3aa: CASSIQGGSNQPQHF
d_gene: NA; abundance: NA; v_gene: TRBV27; j_gene: TRBJ2-7; len: 14; CDR3nt: TGTGCCAGCAGTTTATTAAGGAGGCGCTACGAGCAGTACTTC; CDR3aa: CASSLLRRRYEQYF
d_gene: TRBD1; abundance: NA; v_gene: TRBV14; j_gene: TRBJ2-7; len: 14; CDR3nt: TGTGCCAGCAGCCCCCTGCAGGGGGTGGGCGAGCAGTACTTC; CDR3aa: CASSPLQGVGEQYF
d_gene: NA; abundance: NA; v_gene: TRBV6-6; j_gene: TRBJ1-6; len: 15; CDR3nt: TGTGCCAGCAGTTACGACGGAGGCGCGACTTCACCCCTCCACTTT; CDR3aa: CASSYDGGATSPLHF
d_gene: TRBD2; abundance: few; v_gene: TRBV27; j_gene: TRBJ2-7; len: 15; CDR3nt: TGTGCCAGCAGTAGACTAGCGGGACCCTCCTACGAGCAGTACTTC; CDR3aa: CASSRLAGPSYEQYF
d_gene: TRBD2; abundance: NA; v_gene: TRBV11-3; j_gene: TRBJ2-3; len: 16; CDR3nt: TGTGCCAGCAGCTTTGCTAGCGGGAGTGGGACAGATACGCAGTATTTT; CDR3aa: CASSFASGSGTDTQYF
d_gene: TRBD1; abundance: few; v_gene: TRBV7-2; j_gene: TRBJ2-7; len: 13; CDR3nt: TGTGCCAGCAGCATAAGACAGGGCGGGGAGCAGTACTTC; CDR3aa: CASSIRQGGEQYF
d_gene: TRBD1; abundance: few; v_gene: TRBV20-1; j_gene: TRBJ1-2; len: 13; CDR3nt: TGCAGTGCTAGAGACACAGGGGACTATGGCTACACCTTC; CDR3aa: CSARDTGDYGYTF
d_gene: NA; abundance: NA; v_gene: TRBV18; j_gene: TRBJ2-1; len: 16; CDR3nt: TGTGCCAGCTCACAACCGAATAGGGCCGACTACAATGAGCAGTTCTTC; CDR3aa: CASSQPNRADYNEQFF
d_gene: TRBD2; abundance: medium-sized; v_gene: TRBV6-6; j_gene: TRBJ2-3; len: 17; CDR3nt: TGTGCTGTAGCGGGGGTAGCGGGAGTGCTTAGCACAGATACGCAGTATTTT; CDR3aa: CAVAGVAGVLSTDTQYF
d_gene: NA; abundance: few; v_gene: TRBV10-3; j_gene: TRBJ1-1; len: 13; CDR3nt: TGTGCCATCAAAGGGGGGGGGGACACTGAAGCTTTCTTT; CDR3aa: CAIKGGGDTEAFF
d_gene: NA; abundance: medium-sized; v_gene: TRBV24-1; j_gene: TRBJ2-3; len: 15; CDR3nt: TGTGCCACCAGTGATTGGACCATTAGCACAGATACGCAGTATTTT; CDR3aa: CATSDWTISTDTQYF
d_gene: NA; abundance: few; v_gene: TRBV5-1; j_gene: TRBJ1-1; len: 14; CDR3nt: TGCGCCAGCAGCTTGAACAGTCAGAACACTGAAGCTTTCTTT; CDR3aa: CASSLNSQNTEAFF
d_gene: NA; abundance: medium-sized; v_gene: TRBV5-6; j_gene: TRBJ2-5; len: 16; CDR3nt: TGTGCCAGCAGCCAGAGGTCGGGGGCTACATTGGGGACCCAGTACTTC; CDR3aa: CASSQRSGATLGTQYF
d_gene: TRBD2; abundance: few; v_gene: TRBV12-3/TRBV12-4; j_gene: TRBJ2-4; len: 15; CDR3nt: TGTGCCAGCAGATCCGGACTAGCGATCAAAAACATTCAGTACTTC; CDR3aa: CASRSGLAIKNIQYF
d_gene: NA; abundance: few; v_gene: TRBV27; j_gene: TRBJ1-1; len: 12; CDR3nt: TGTGCCAGCAGTATTGCAGGGACTGAAGCTTTCTTT; CDR3aa: CASSIAGTEAFF
d_gene: NA; abundance: few; v_gene: TRBV20-1; j_gene: TRBJ2-5; len: 14; CDR3nt: TGCAGTGCCCACCGAGTTTTAGGACAAGAGACCCAGTACTTC; CDR3aa: CSAHRVLGQETQYF
d_gene: TRBD1; abundance: NA; v_gene: TRBV7-2; j_gene: TRBJ1-4; len: 14; CDR3nt: TGTGCCAGCAGCATTAGGGGGCTAGGTGAAAAACTGTTTTTT; CDR3aa: CASSIRGLGEKLFF
d_gene: NA; abundance: NA; v_gene: TRBV18; j_gene: TRBJ2-7; len: 12; CDR3nt: TGTGCCAGCTCACCACAATTCTACGAGCAGTACTTC; CDR3aa: CASSPQFYEQYF
d_gene: TRBD2; abundance: medium-sized; v_gene: TRBV13; j_gene: TRBJ2-1; len: 17; CDR3nt: TGTGCCAGCAGCTTCACCGCGACTAGCGGAACCTACAATGAGCAGTTCTTC; CDR3aa: CASSFTATSGTYNEQFF
d_gene: NA; abundance: NA; v_gene: TRBV11-2; j_gene: TRBJ1-2; len: 17; CDR3nt: TGTGCCAGCAGCTTAGATCTTACAGAGTCGCCGTACTATGGCTACACCTTC; CDR3aa: CASSLDLTESPYYGYTF
d_gene: NA; abundance: NA; v_gene: TRBV20-1; j_gene: TRBJ2-7; len: 16; CDR3nt: TGCAGTGCTAGAGAGTCCCCAGCGGACACCTCCTACGAGCAGTACTTC; CDR3aa: CSARESPADTSYEQYF
d_gene: TRBD1; abundance: few; v_gene: TRBV12-3/TRBV12-4; j_gene: TRBJ2-7; len: 14; CDR3nt: TGTGCCAGCAGTACGGACAGGCTAACCTACGAGCAGTACTTC; CDR3aa: CASSTDRLTYEQYF
d_gene: NA; abundance: medium-sized; v_gene: TRBV5-4; j_gene: TRBJ2-4; len: 13; CDR3nt: TGTGCCAGCAGCTTGGACAGGCAAAACATTCAGTACTTC; CDR3aa: CASSLDRQNIQYF
d_gene: NA; abundance: NA; v_gene: TRBV15; j_gene: TRBJ2-7; len: 15; CDR3nt: TGTGCCACCAGCAGAGGGGGACGGACCAGGAGGGAGCAGTACTTC; CDR3aa: CATSRGGRTRREQYF
d_gene: TRBD1; abundance: NA; v_gene: TRBV5-6; j_gene: TRBJ2-7; len: 15; CDR3nt: TGTGCCAGCAGCTCTGCGGGACAGGGGGCCTACGAGCAGTACTTC; CDR3aa: CASSSAGQGAYEQYF
d_gene: NA; abundance: few; v_gene: TRBV27; j_gene: TRBJ1-3; len: 14; CDR3nt: TGTGCCAGCAGAATTACAGGTTCTGGAAACACCATATATTTT; CDR3aa: CASRITGSGNTIYF
d_gene: NA; abundance: few; v_gene: TRBV7-9; j_gene: TRBJ2-1; len: 18; CDR3nt: TGTGCCAGCAGCTTAGTGGGTCGACTGTACCTCTCCTACAATGAGCAGTTCTTC; CDR3aa: CASSLVGRLYLSYNEQFF
d_gene: TRBD2; abundance: few; v_gene: TRBV10-3; j_gene: TRBJ2-7; len: 16; CDR3nt: TGTGCCATCAGTGAGAGGGATGGCGGGGGTTCCTACGAGCAGTACTTC; CDR3aa: CAISERDGGGSYEQYF
d_gene: NA; abundance: NA; v_gene: TRBV5-1; j_gene: TRBJ1-1; len: 14; CDR3nt: TGCGCCAGCAGCGACAGTCTCATGAACACTGAAGCTTTCTTT; CDR3aa: CASSDSLMNTEAFF
d_gene: NA; abundance: NA; v_gene: TRBV30; j_gene: TRBJ1-1; len: 13; CDR3nt: TGTGCCTGGAGTGCTATGACAAATTTTGGAGCTTTCTTT; CDR3aa: CAWSAMTNFGAFF
d_gene: NA; abundance: few; v_gene: TRBV28; j_gene: TRBJ1-2; len: 11; CDR3nt: TGTGCCAGCAGTCCTCGGAACAGCTACACCTTC; CDR3aa: CASSPRNSYTF
d_gene: NA; abundance: medium-sized; v_gene: TRBV7-6; j_gene: TRBJ2-3; len: 14; CDR3nt: TGTGCCAGCAGCTTCCCGGGGTTGACAGATACGCAGTATTTT; CDR3aa: CASSFPGLTDTQYF
d_gene: NA; abundance: medium-sized; v_gene: TRBV15; j_gene: TRBJ2-1; len: 16; CDR3nt: TGTGCCACCAGCAGAGATTATAAGAGTGCCTTGGGTGAGCAGTTCTTC; CDR3aa: CATSRDYKSALGEQFF
d_gene: NA; abundance: NA; v_gene: TRBV14; j_gene: TRBJ1-2; len: 15; CDR3nt: TGTGCCAGCAGCCAGCAAACAGGGAGCACCTATGGCTACACCTTC; CDR3aa: CASSQQTGSTYGYTF
d_gene: NA; abundance: few; v_gene: TRBV7-2; j_gene: TRBJ2-2; len: 15; CDR3nt: TGTGCCAGCAGCAGACCTCTAGCGTACACCGGGGAGCTGTTTTTT; CDR3aa: CASSRPLAYTGELFF
d_gene: NA; abundance: NA; v_gene: TRBV19; j_gene: TRBJ2-7; len: 17; CDR3nt: TGTGCCAGTAGTATAGAGTTCGAGGCAGGGGATCTCTACGAGCAGTACTTC; CDR3aa: CASSIEFEAGDLYEQYF
d_gene: TRBD1; abundance: NA; v_gene: TRBV12-3/TRBV12-4; j_gene: TRBJ1-1; len: 15; CDR3nt: TGTGCCAGCAGTTCCCGACAGGGTTTGAACACTGAAGCTTTCTTT; CDR3aa: CASSSRQGLNTEAFF
d_gene: NA; abundance: NA; v_gene: TRBV27; j_gene: TRBJ2-2; len: 14; CDR3nt: TGTGCCAGCAGTCGGGGGGCGGACACCGGGGAGCTGTTTTTT; CDR3aa: CASSRGADTGELFF
d_gene: NA; abundance: medium-sized; v_gene: TRBV18; j_gene: TRBJ2-5; len: 14; CDR3nt: TGTGCCAGCTCACCTGGCGGGGTTGGCGAGACCCAGTACTTC; CDR3aa: CASSPGGVGETQYF
d_gene: NA; abundance: NA; v_gene: TRBV10-3; j_gene: TRBJ2-1; len: 15; CDR3nt: TGTGCCATCAGTCCAGCGGGCCGAACCTACAATGAGCAGTTCTTC; CDR3aa: CAISPAGRTYNEQFF
d_gene: TRBD2; abundance: few; v_gene: TRBV12-3/TRBV12-4; j_gene: TRBJ2-7; len: 17; CDR3nt: TGTGCCAGCAGTTTTTGGGGGACGAGCGGGGTAACCTACGAGCAGTACTTC; CDR3aa: CASSFWGTSGVTYEQYF
d_gene: NA; abundance: NA; v_gene: TRBV5-1; j_gene: TRBJ2-5; len: 13; CDR3nt: TGCGCCAGCAGCCCGTACTCGTCGGAGACCCAGTACTTC; CDR3aa: CASSPYSSETQYF
d_gene: NA; abundance: few; v_gene: TRBV24-1; j_gene: TRBJ2-3; len: 15; CDR3nt: TGTGCCACCAGCCGCTCCCGGGGTCTGACAGATACGCAGTATTTT; CDR3aa: CATSRSRGLTDTQYF
d_gene: NA; abundance: NA; v_gene: TRBV27; j_gene: TRBJ2-3; len: 15; CDR3nt: TGTGCCAGCAGTTTGGCGGGCCGGGGGGCGCTGGGGAAGTATTTT; CDR3aa: CASSLAGRGALGKYF
d_gene: TRBD2; abundance: medium-sized; v_gene: TRBV20-1; j_gene: TRBJ2-2; len: 13; CDR3nt: TGCAGTGCTCATCTTAGCGGGACCGGGGAGCTGTTTTTT; CDR3aa: CSAHLSGTGELFF
d_gene: NA; abundance: few; v_gene: TRBV18; j_gene: TRBJ2-7; len: 13; CDR3nt: TGTGCCAGCTCACCCGGACTGTCCAACGAGCAGTACTTC; CDR3aa: CASSPGLSNEQYF
d_gene: NA; abundance: NA; v_gene: TRBV5-1; j_gene: TRBJ1-3; len: 15; CDR3nt: TGCGCCAGCAGCGTCCTAGGGGTCTCTGGAAACACCATATATTTT; CDR3aa: CASSVLGVSGNTIYF
d_gene: TRBD1; abundance: medium-sized; v_gene: TRBV6-5; j_gene: TRBJ1-3; len: 17; CDR3nt: TGTGCCAGCAGTTACTCGGAGGGGGCCTTCTCTGGAAACACCATATATTTT; CDR3aa: CASSYSEGAFSGNTIYF
d_gene: TRBD1; abundance: medium-sized; v_gene: TRBV27; j_gene: TRBJ2-3; len: 15; CDR3nt: TGTGCCAGCAGGTCGGACAGGGGATTTTCAGATACGCAGTATTTT; CDR3aa: CASRSDRGFSDTQYF
d_gene: NA; abundance: medium-sized; v_gene: TRBV7-9; j_gene: TRBJ2-1; len: 17; CDR3nt: TGTGCCAGCAGCTCGGGGGCGGAAGCTGCGGGTCACAATGAGCAGTTCTTC; CDR3aa: CASSSGAEAAGHNEQFF
d_gene: TRBD2; abundance: NA; v_gene: TRBV20-1; j_gene: TRBJ2-3; len: 20; CDR3nt: TGCAGTGCGCGCGTACCGGGACTAGCGGGAGGGACGACTAGCACAGATACGCAGTATTTT; CDR3aa: CSARVPGLAGGTTSTDTQYF
d_gene: NA; abundance: NA; v_gene: TRBV20-1; j_gene: TRBJ1-1; len: 13; CDR3nt: TGCAGTGCTACAGGGTCGGGGATCGCTGAAGCTTTCTTT; CDR3aa: CSATGSGIAEAFF
d_gene: TRBD1; abundance: medium-sized; v_gene: TRBV5-6; j_gene: TRBJ2-1; len: 16; CDR3nt: TGTGCCAGCAGCTTGGACCGGGACAGCGCATACAATGAGCAGTTCTTC; CDR3aa: CASSLDRDSAYNEQFF
d_gene: NA; abundance: medium-sized; v_gene: TRBV6-5; j_gene: TRBJ1-2; len: 23; CDR3nt: TGTGCCAGCAGTCTCGAACCCGACCGGTTCTGGGCTATGGCCAAGGGACGGGACTATGGCTACACCTTC; CDR3aa: CASSLEPDRFWAMAKGRDYGYTF
d_gene: NA; abundance: large; v_gene: TRBV29-1; j_gene: TRBJ2-6; len: 13; CDR3nt: TGCAGCGGCCGGGACTCTGGGGCCAACGTCCTGACTTTC; CDR3aa: CSGRDSGANVLTF
d_gene: NA; abundance: medium-sized; v_gene: TRBV19; j_gene: TRBJ2-3; len: 13; CDR3nt: TGTGCCAGTAACGGGGGCTCCACAGATACGCAGTATTTT; CDR3aa: CASNGGSTDTQYF